These 17 T cell receptor beta chains share one sample of origin, sequenced in a study of OX40 agonist ivuxolimab in advanced cancers. Using immunoSEQ multiplex PCR, the repertoire was profiled, and TCRdb retains in-frame clones only, with some absent. The profile shows about 120,000 clones, over 75% of them singletons. The sequencing used CD4+ or CD8+ T cells sorted from blood, collected in a trial of the OX40 agonist ivuxolimab. These receptors all stem from an adult with an advanced solid tumor such as melanoma, head and neck, liver or kidney cancer.

The rearrangement joins TRBV11-2 to TRBJ2-7, with TRBD2 matching over 10 bases. This CDR3 is 15 amino acids long. V was clipped by 2 bases and J by 3 bases; unmatched bases: 4. Per the germline V gene, CDR1 is SGHAT and CDR2 is FQNNGV. CDR3 bases: TGTGCCAGCAGCTTAACTAGCGGGACCCTCTACGAGCAGTACTTC. It encodes CASSLTSGTLYEQYF.

This sequence joins TRBV18 and TRBJ2-1; 8 nucleotides align to TRBD2. In germline, CDR1 is KGHSH, CDR2 LQKENI. The CDR3 is 14 residues long. Trimming took 3 bases from V and 9 from J; bases not matched to a gene: 7. The CDR3 DNA follows: TGTGCCAGCTCACCGCGGGGGGAGGGCGGTGAGCAGTTCTTC. Amino acid sequence: CASSPRGEGGEQFF.

The J gene is TRBJ2-5, the V gene TRBV28, with D unclear. Trimming left V 6 bases short and J 5 bases short, with 19 bases between. The CDR3 runs to 15 residues. From germline, CDR1 is MDHEN and CDR2 SYDVKM. CDR3 nucleotides: TGTGCCAGCAGCTCTAATCCCGGGTTCAGGGAGACCCAGTACTTC. Translation gives CASSSNPGFRETQYF.

The genes are TRBV23-1 and TRBJ2-5; possible D gene TRBD2, 5 bases. TRBV23-1 is treated as an ORF (open reading frame) with a function not yet certain. The CDR3 loop spans 15 amino acids. Between the trimmed V and J ends, which lost 3 bases and 3 bases, there was a span of 14 bases. The CDR3 protein is CASSHPGSRKETQYF. The CDR3 bases are TGCGCCAGCAGTCACCCGGGGAGTAGAAAAGAGACCCAGTACTTC.

V usage is TRBV4-3 and J usage is TRBJ1-4, with D possibly being TRBD1 (5 bases). Germline assignment: CDR1 LGHNA and CDR2 YSLEER. This CDR3 has 14 amino acids. V lost 9 bases and J 4 bases, leaving 15 bases between the germline ends. CDR3 sequence reads: CASAPGPINEKLFF. Here the CDR3 DNA reads TGCGCCAGTGCTCCGGGACCCATTAATGAAAAACTGTTTTTT.

The genes are TRBV2 and TRBJ2-1, with D unresolved. The CDR3 is made up of 11 amino acids. CDR1 and CDR2 (germline): SNHLY, FYNNEI. With 6 bases removed from V and 8 bases from J, the gap between germline ends came to 8 bases. CDR3 amino acids: CASRDWDEQFF. The CDR3 DNA reads TGTGCCAGCAGGGATTGGGATGAGCAGTTCTTC.

The chain is built from TRBV27 and TRBJ1-2; 12 bases fit TRBD1. Germline assignment: CDR1 MNHEY and CDR2 SMNVEV (reference sequence). The CDR3 covers 15 residues. The V segment lost 7 bases and the J segment 8 bases; nucleotides outside the gene matches: 11. The DNA for the CDR3 is TGTGCCAGCAAGAATCCGGGACAGGGGGCGAAGGGCTACACCTTC. Its protein is CASKNPGQGAKGYTF.

The chain is built from TRBV28 and TRBJ1-2; weak D call: TRBD1 (5 bases). V was trimmed by 2 bases and J by 6 bases, leaving 10 bases between them. This CDR3 has 13 residues. Germline CDR1 and CDR2: MDHEN and SYDVKM. The CDR3 is CASSLQGVDGYTF. CDR3 bases: TGTGCCAGCAGTTTACAGGGCGTCGATGGCTACACCTTC.

V usage is TRBV28 and J usage is TRBJ2-2, with D possibly being TRBD1 or TRBD2 (6 bases each). Trimming took 6 bases from V and 6 from J, leaving 14 bases between them. The CDR3 contains 14 residues. CDR1 and CDR2 (germline): MDHEN, SYDVKM. CDR3 sequence reads: CASRETGGPGELFF. CDR3 in DNA: TGTGCCAGCAGAGAAACCGGGGGCCCCGGGGAGCTGTTTTTT.

The genes are TRBV19 and TRBJ2-7; TRBD1 or TRBD2 may be the D gene (5 bases each). In germline, CDR1 is LNHDA, CDR2 SQIVND (reference sequence). This CDR3 has 14 residues. V was cut by 7 bases and J by 7 bases, with 20 bases left in between. CDR3 protein: CASNPGTYLGEQYF. CDR3 sequence (DNA): TGTGCCAGTAACCCGGGGACCTACCTCGGTGAGCAGTACTTC.

This chain connects TRBV5-6 to TRBJ2-5; the D is unclear. V dropped 1 base and J dropped 4 bases, with 5 bases sitting between them. CDR1 and CDR2 from the germline V gene are SGHDT and YYEEEE. This CDR3 is 12 amino acids long. This CDR3 reads CASSLYGETQYF. CDR3 DNA: TGTGCCAGCAGCTTGTACGGAGAGACCCAGTACTTC.

In its sample, this clone was seen once. The chain employs TRBV4-3 and TRBJ1-4; no definite D call. The CDR3 runs to 14 residues. Trimming cost V 3 bases and J 7 bases, with 12 bases left between them. Germline values: CDR1 LGHNA, CDR2 YSLEER. The CDR3 DNA reads as TGCGCCAGCAGCCAGCGCCTTACCCGTGAAAAACTGTTTTTT. Protein sequence: CASSQRLTREKLFF.

The rearrangement joins TRBV10-1 to TRBJ2-5, with D possibly being TRBD1 (5 bases). Germline lookup yields CDR1 WNHNN and CDR2 SYGVQD (reference sequence). V gave up 7 bases and J gave up 5 bases, with 23 bases separating them. The CDR3 runs to 16 residues. The CDR3 spells CASNGMKGKLGETQYF. Written as DNA, the CDR3 is TGCGCCAGCAATGGGATGAAGGGGAAATTGGGGGAGACCCAGTACTTC.

V is TRBV6-1 and J is TRBJ1-1; 7 bases align to TRBD1. Per germline, CDR1 MNHNS and CDR2 SASEGT. J lost 1 base, V lost 3 bases, and 11 bases had no gene match. The CDR3 extends over 17 amino acids. CDR3 sequence: CASSDRDSGKSNTEAFF. As DNA, the CDR3 is TGTGCCAGCAGTGATCGGGACAGCGGGAAGTCGAACACTGAAGCTTTCTTT.

The rearrangement joins TRBV5-4 to TRBJ1-2; D is perhaps TRBD1 (5 bases). This CDR3 contains 13 residues. The V gene lost 4 bases and the J gene lost 5 bases, with 12 bases spanning the gap. CDR1 is SGHNT, CDR2 YYREEE, per germline (reference sequence). CDR3 in amino acids: CASSAMTDYGYTF. The DNA of the CDR3 is TGTGCCAGCAGCGCTATGACAGATTATGGCTACACCTTC.

This chain joins TRBV15 and TRBJ2-1; 9 nucleotides align to TRBD2. CDR3 length: 20 amino acids. Germline lookup yields CDR1 LNHNV and CDR2 YYDKDF (reference sequence). V was pared by 0 bases and J by 5 bases, with 17 bases of the junction left unmatched. The CDR3 coding sequence is TGTGCCACCAGCAGAGAGAATCCGAGCGGGGGGCGGTGGTGGGACAATGAGCAGTTCTTC. As protein: CATSRENPSGGRWWDNEQFF.

V is TRBV10-3 and J is TRBJ2-5, with D tentatively TRBD1 or TRBD2 (7 bases each). Germline lookup yields CDR1 ENHRY and CDR2 SYGVKD. V was cut by 6 bases and J by 1 base, with 15 bases left in between. The CDR3 extends over 15 amino acids. The CDR3 loop reads CAIRGGRGGQETQYF. DNA of the CDR3: TGTGCCATCAGAGGAGGCAGGGGGGGCCAAGAGACCCAGTACTTC.